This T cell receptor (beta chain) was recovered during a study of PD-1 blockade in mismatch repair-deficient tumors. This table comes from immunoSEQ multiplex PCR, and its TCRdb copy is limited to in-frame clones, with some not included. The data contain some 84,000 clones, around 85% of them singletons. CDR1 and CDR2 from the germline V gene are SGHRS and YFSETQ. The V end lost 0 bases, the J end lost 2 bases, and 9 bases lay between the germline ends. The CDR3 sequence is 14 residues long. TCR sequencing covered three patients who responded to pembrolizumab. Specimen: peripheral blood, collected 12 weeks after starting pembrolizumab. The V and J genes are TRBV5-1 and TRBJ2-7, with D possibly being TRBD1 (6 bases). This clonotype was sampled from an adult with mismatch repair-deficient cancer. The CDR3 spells CASSLAQGTYEQYF. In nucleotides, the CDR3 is TGCGCCAGCAGCTTGGCCCAGGGGACCTACGAGCAGTACTTC.